This TCR beta chain emerged from a study of beta chain features in type 1 diabetes (dated by TCRdb to about 2018). Context from the whole study: Mean age, gender distribution, total cell number and subset yield did not differ between patients and healthy donors. Across all samples, approximately 100 million sorted cells were examined, and cell number per subset correlated strongly with RNA yield. The study compared the TCRB repertoires of sorted circulating CD4+ T cell subsets in recently diagnosed type 1 diabetes patients with those in matched healthy donors. Whereas all 30 or so donors provided naive and central memory subsets, regulatory and stem cell-like memory subsets were isolated from just 8 patients and roughly eight healthy donors. Study-level results and caveats: HLA sub-analyses involved small numbers of individuals, so any influence of HLA type on TCRB rearrangement remained unresolved. Naive, central memory and regulatory TCRB repertoires appeared more similar among patients than among healthy donors. Sequencing cDNA rather than genomic DNA could over-represent highly expressing activated cells, although activation and CD3 levels did not differ between groups. A moderate but significant shortening of TCRB CDR3 length was observed in type 1 diabetes patients in all four CD4+ subsets. PCR might favor shorter templates, but patient and control samples were amplified and corrected together, so any skew would affect both groups equally. Patients with type 1 diabetes made fewer insertions and deleted more nucleotides at VDJ recombination sites, implying thymic rearrangement abnormalities.

Based on the germline V gene, the CDR1 and CDR2 sequences are SGHTA and FQGNSA. From its cysteine to its phenylalanine, the CDR3 spans 15 amino acids. CDR3 DNA is the only sequence kept; it has 45 bases, read in frame from the first base. V lost 5 bases and J lost 5 bases, and the count of bases not matched to a germline gene is 9. All of the isolated RNA was reverse transcribed with the High Capacity cDNA Reverse Transcription Kit, so expressed TCRB transcripts were sequenced. Naive, central memory and regulatory T cell samples underwent deep immunoSEQ sequencing, averaging roughly 3.3 million total reads per sample. Sorted cells were lysed in RLT buffer, and RNA was extracted using DNase-treated RNeasy Micro or Mini kits according to cell number. Each cell subset was processed separately to prevent cross-contamination, with patient and healthy donor samples processed together. The immunoSEQ multiplex PCR was used to amplify TCRB sequences from cDNA, yielding 87-bp fragments that span the CDR3 region. Sequencing of the amplicons was performed on the Illumina HiSeq platform. Per the source publication's procedure: PCR bias was corrected computationally using synthetic template baselines, and reads within Hamming distance 2 were collapsed, with unmergeable singletons discarded. Reads were aligned to IMGT to assign V, D and J genes, CDR3 length, and insertions or deletions at six rearrangement sites. Within each subset, clonotype counts were normalized to sorted cell number, after which true diversity and Gini coefficients were computed with the tcR R package. The overlap coefficient, calculated on TCRB nucleotide sequences, was used to quantify repertoire sharing. TCRdb took over this immuneACCESS table, retaining in-frame rearrangements with V and J assigned. Such tables are incomplete; in checked studies, under half of the missing clones stem from an unresolved V gene, and the remainder is unexplained. The V and J calls and clone size are taken from that table; D and trimming were inferred from the DNA. The sample profile shows 120,000 to 150,000 clones; 9.5% to 10% of them were found once. The ten largest account for around 0.65% of the sample.

Concerning this clone: Its antigen remains unidentified. No base quality values were provided; no much bigger clone lies one nucleotide off.

Each donor gave one peripheral blood draw, approximately 110 mL on average, collected into heparinised tubes. A BD FACSAria II and a panel including CD45RO, CCR7, CD25, CD127, CD95 and CD27 were used to sort naive, central memory, regulatory and stem cell-like memory CD4+ T cells. Every sorted population had a purity above 98%. PBMCs were isolated right away by Lymphoprep density gradient centrifugation and were stained directly, without culture. Samples were stained and sorted in pairs, with one healthy donor and one patient per experiment, so that batch effects were minimized. The receptor chain draws on TRBV7-2 and TRBJ2-3; 8 of the junction bases match TRBD2. Sequencing was done on a sample of central memory CD4+ T cells from blood. The clonotype comes from a woman between 40 and 50 years old in good health. The CDR3 here reads CASSPRGAGEDTQYF. The DNA is as follows: TGTGCCAGCAGCCCGCGGGGAGCGGGGGAAGATACGCAGTATTTT.